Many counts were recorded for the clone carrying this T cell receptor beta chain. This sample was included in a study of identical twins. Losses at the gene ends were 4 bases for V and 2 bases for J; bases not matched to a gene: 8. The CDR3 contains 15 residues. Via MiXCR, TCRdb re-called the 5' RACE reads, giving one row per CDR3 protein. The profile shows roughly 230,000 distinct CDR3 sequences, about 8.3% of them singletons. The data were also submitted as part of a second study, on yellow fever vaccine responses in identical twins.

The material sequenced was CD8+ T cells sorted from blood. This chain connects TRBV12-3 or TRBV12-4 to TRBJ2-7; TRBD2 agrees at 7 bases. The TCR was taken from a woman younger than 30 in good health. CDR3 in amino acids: CASSSWDGGTYEQYF. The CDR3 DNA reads TGTGCCAGCAGTTCCTGGGACGGGGGGACCTACGAGCAGTACTTC.